This T cell receptor (beta chain) was captured in a study of T-cell memory formation after mild COVID-19. Each CDR3 protein is one row after TCRdb ran MiXCR on the 5' RACE reads. The sample lists about 320,000 distinct CDR3 sequences; roughly an eighth were seen once. This clonotype was picked up a small number of times. A junction end diverges from the germline sequence, so it may reflect a read error. This CDR3 has 13 residues. The germline CDR1 and CDR2 sequences are MGHRA and YSYEKL. The chain couples TRBV4-1 to TRBJ2-1, with 7 bases that match TRBD2. This clonotype was obtained from a man aged 18 to 30 who had mild COVID-19 (a few samples of this study predate the infection). Cell type and time point are not known. The sample consisted of PBMCs or a T cell subset sorted from them (not recorded which). For the CDR3, the DNA is TGCACCAGCAGCGGGGAAAGTGGGAATGAGCAGTTCTTC. As protein: CTSSGESGNEQFF.